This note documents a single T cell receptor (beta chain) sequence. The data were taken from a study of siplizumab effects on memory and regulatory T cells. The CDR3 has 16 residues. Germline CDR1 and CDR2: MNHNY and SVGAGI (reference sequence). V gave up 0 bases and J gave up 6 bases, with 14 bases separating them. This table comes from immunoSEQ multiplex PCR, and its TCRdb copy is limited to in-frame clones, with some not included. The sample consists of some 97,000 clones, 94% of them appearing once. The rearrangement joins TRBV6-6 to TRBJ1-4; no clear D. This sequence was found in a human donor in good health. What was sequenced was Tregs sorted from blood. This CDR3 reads CASSYSKGREDEKLFF. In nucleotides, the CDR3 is TGTGCCAGCAGTTACTCTAAAGGGAGGGAGGATGAAAAACTGTTTTTT.